The next 24 T cell receptor beta chains were all read from a single sample in a study of T-cell memory formation after mild COVID-19 (dated by TCRdb to about 2021). Receptor amplification or capture employed 5' RACE. Instrument on record: Illumina NovaSeq 6000. TCRdb trimmed the raw reads at Q25, called clones with MiXCR and kept productive beta chains. Rows matching on CDR3 protein sequence are summarized as one entry with the most common DNA and genes. Across this sample there are roughly 180,000 distinct CDR3 sequences, with around 20% seen only once. The ten largest clones take up about 4% of the sample. Sample: PBMCs or a T cell subset sorted from them (not recorded which). All receptors come from a man aged 18 to 30 who had mild COVID-19 (a few samples of this study predate the infection). The sample titles of this study are shuffled in the database, so cell type and time point are left out; the donor was told from shared clones.

The chain employs TRBV9 and TRBJ2-2, with D unclear. CDR1 and CDR2 (germline): SGDLS, YYNGEE. V was pared by 7 bases and J by 3 bases, with 10 bases between. This CDR3 contains 13 residues. CDR3 protein: CASERGHTGELFF. The DNA of the CDR3 is TGTGCCAGCGAAAGAGGACACACCGGGGAGCTGTTTTTT. The whole variable domain, filled in from reference TRBV9 and TRBJ2-2, reads DSGVTQTPKHLITATGQRVTLRCSPRSGDLSVYWYQQSLDQGLQFLIQYYNGEERAKGNILERFSAQQFPDLHSELNLSSLELGDSALYFCASERGHTGELFFGEGSRLTVL.

This clonotype was counted only a few times. The chain carries TRBV29-1 and TRBJ2-7, with D possibly being TRBD2 (6 bases). Between the trimmed V and J ends, which lost 3 bases and 4 bases, there was a span of 13 bases. The V gene's germline CDR1 is SQVTM and CDR2 ANQGSEA. The CDR3 sequence is 13 residues long. The CDR3 reads CSVETGEVYEQYF. The DNA of the CDR3 is TGCAGCGTTGAGACCGGGGAGGTTTACGAGCAGTACTTC.

The V gene is TRBV6-5, the J gene TRBJ1-6; maybe TRBD1 (6 bases). CDR1 MNHEY and CDR2 SVGAGI come from the germline V gene. The CDR3 is made up of 15 amino acids. V was cut by 6 bases and J by 5 bases, with 14 bases left in between. The CDR3 region has the DNA TGTGCCAGCAGATGGCTGGGGGCAAATAATTCACCCCTCCACTTT. This sequence encodes CASRWLGANNSPLHF.

The chain recombines TRBV12-3 or TRBV12-4 with TRBJ2-3; 8 bases map to TRBD2. The trim removed 6 bases at V and 1 base at J, leaving 9 bases unmatched. The CDR3 covers 16 residues. The chain's CDR3 is CASRSGGASGTDTQYF. CDR3 nucleotides: TGTGCCAGCAGATCGGGGGGGGCTTCGGGCACAGATACGCAGTATTTT.

This sequence joins TRBV9 and TRBJ1-4, with D maybe TRBD1 (5 bases). Germline V gives CDR1 SGDLS, CDR2 YYNGEE. This CDR3 has 16 amino acids. V lost 3 bases and J lost 7, with 19 bases in between. This CDR3 reads CASSETQEELGEKLFF. The CDR3 coding sequence is TGTGCCAGCAGCGAGACACAGGAAGAACTGGGTGAAAAACTGTTTTTT. The variable domain in full, with the rest retrieved from reference TRBV9 and TRBJ1-4, is DSGVTQTPKHLITATGQRVTLRCSPRSGDLSVYWYQQSLDQGLQFLIQYYNGEERAKGNILERFSAQQFPDLHSELNLSSLELGDSALYFCASSETQEELGEKLFFGSGTQLSVL.

V usage is TRBV11-2 and J usage is TRBJ2-1; the D is unclear. Trimming removed 0 bases from V and 2 bases from J, with 8 bases in between. The V gene's germline CDR1 is SGHAT and CDR2 FQNNGV. This CDR3 has 15 amino acids. CDR3 bases: TGTGCCAGCAGCTTAGAGGGCGGCCCCTACAATGAGCAGTTCTTC. It is translated as CASSLEGGPYNEQFF.

This clonotype was seen a single time. The J gene is TRBJ2-2, the V gene TRBV14, with a possible D match to TRBD1 (6 bases). Looked up from germline, CDR1 is SGHDN and CDR2 is FVKESK. The CDR3 covers 16 residues. The V gene lost 1 base and the J gene lost 4 bases, with 13 bases spanning the gap. CDR3 residues: CASSQAWGLVTGELFF. The CDR3 nucleotides are TGTGCCAGCAGCCAAGCCTGGGGGCTAGTCACCGGGGAGCTGTTTTTT.

Of note for this clonotype: The junction departs from germline at one end; a sequencing error may be responsible. DNA for the CDR3: TGTGCCAGCAGCTCTACAGGGGCGATTGTCTTC. Its protein is CASSSTGAIVF. The chain couples TRBV11-2 to TRBJ2-5, with 7 bases that match TRBD1. This CDR3 is built from 11 residues. CDR1 SGHAT and CDR2 FQNNGV come from the germline V gene.

Only a few counts were recorded for this clonotype. This chain connects TRBV2 to TRBJ1-5, with a possible D match to TRBD1 (5 bases). From germline, CDR1 is SNHLY and CDR2 FYNNEI. V dropped 5 bases and J dropped 5 bases, with 16 bases sitting between them. This CDR3 is 15 amino acids long. CDR3 protein: CASSRHRQNYQPQHF. DNA of the CDR3: TGTGCCAGCAGTCGGCATAGACAGAACTATCAGCCCCAGCATTTT.

This clonotype was observed a single time. The genes are TRBV9 and TRBJ1-6; no clear D gene. The germline V and J ends were trimmed by 0 bases and 10 bases, with 11 bases remaining between them. Germline V gives CDR1 SGDLS, CDR2 YYNGEE. This CDR3 is 14 amino acids long. The CDR3 spells CASSVGGIDSPLHF. In nucleotides, the CDR3 is TGTGCCAGCAGCGTAGGGGGAATCGACTCACCCCTCCACTTT.

This clonotype was picked up many times. The chain links TRBV5-1 to TRBJ2-7; D unresolved. The CDR3 loop spans 13 amino acids. Trimming removed 0 bases at V and 7 bases at J, with 11 bases between. The germline CDR1 and CDR2 sequences are SGHRS and YFSETQ. The CDR3 region is CASSLAGTPEQYF. Here the CDR3 DNA reads TGCGCCAGCAGCTTGGCCGGCACTCCTGAGCAGTACTTC.

This clonotype was seen more than once but under ten times. V usage is TRBV20-1 and J usage is TRBJ1-6; no clear D. V shed 3 bases and J shed 11 bases, with 11 bases lying between them. The CDR3 covers 12 residues. The germline CDR1 and CDR2 sequences are DFQATT and SNEGSKA (reference sequence). In DNA, the CDR3 is TGCAGTGCTAGTAGAGGAAGTACACCCCTCCACTTT. This gives the protein CSASRGSTPLHF.

This clonotype was seen once. The chain employs TRBV20-1 and TRBJ2-5; 9 bases fit TRBD2. CDR3 length: 16 residues. The germline CDR1 and CDR2 sequences are DFQATT and SNEGSKA (reference sequence). Trimming at V came to 5 bases and at J to 4 bases, leaving 14 bases not matched to a gene. The CDR3 loop reads CSAPKAGTSPRETQYF. The CDR3 bases are TGCAGTGCTCCGAAGGCCGGGACTAGCCCCAGAGAGACCCAGTACTTC.

The rearrangement joins TRBV6-5 to TRBJ1-6, with a possible D match to TRBD1 (5 bases). The CDR3 has 15 residues. Looked up from germline, CDR1 is MNHEY and CDR2 is SVGAGI. V was shortened by 10 bases and J by 7 bases, with 20 bases between the two germline ends. The CDR3 DNA sequence: TGTGCCACCCGAAAGGGACGGGCAAGAAATTCACCCCTCCACTTT. It is translated as CATRKGRARNSPLHF.

This chain links TRBV5-1 with TRBJ2-3; D is unclear. Germline CDR1 SGHRS, CDR2 YFSETQ. V was cut by 7 bases and J by 6 bases, with 12 bases left in between. The CDR3 loop spans 12 amino acids. CDR3 nucleotide sequence: TGCGCCAGCTTTCCTCCGCCGGATACGCAGTATTTT. Translating it yields CASFPPPDTQYF.

This clonotype has just a few counts. The chain links TRBV2 to TRBJ2-2, with D unclear. The germline V and J ends were trimmed by 1 base and 6 bases, with 12 bases remaining between them. CDR3 length: 15 residues. Germline V gene sequence: CDR1 SNHLY, CDR2 FYNNEI. The CDR3 bases are TGTGCCAGCAGTGAAGTTCCTAGAGGTTCCGGGGAGCTGTTTTTT. Protein product: CASSEVPRGSGELFF.

This clonotype appeared a few times. The chain uses TRBV6-2 or TRBV6-3 and TRBJ1-5; D gene uncertain. CDR1 MNHEY and CDR2 SVGEGT come from the germline V gene. Trimming left V 7 bases short and J 6 bases short, with 13 bases between. The CDR3 is 13 residues long. The CDR3 is CASTSAGVQPQHF. CDR3 nucleotide sequence: TGTGCCAGCACCTCGGCCGGGGTTCAGCCCCAGCATTTT.

The chain uses TRBV29-1 and TRBJ1-1; no reliable D call. Trimming cost V 3 bases and J 4 bases, with 21 bases left between them. This CDR3 region has 16 residues. Per the germline V gene, CDR1 is SQVTM and CDR2 is ANQGSEA. As DNA, the CDR3 is TGCAGCGTTGATCCGGGCCCCATGGGAGGTGGCACTGAAGCTTTCTTT. It codes for CSVDPGPMGGGTEAFF.

The chain carries TRBV29-1 and TRBJ1-4; D perhaps matches TRBD1 (6 bases). Germline loops: CDR1 SQVTM, CDR2 ANQGSEA. V was clipped by 4 bases and J by 6 bases, with 9 bases between them. The CDR3 totals 12 residues. CDR3 in DNA: TGCAGCGTTGGGGGGGCGGATGAAAAACTGTTTTTT. It yields the protein CSVGGADEKLFF.

This clonotype is labeled medium-sized. This chain links TRBV5-1 with TRBJ2-5; 11 bases are a match to TRBD2. This CDR3 spans 14 amino acids. CDR1 and CDR2 (germline): SGHRS, YFSETQ. The ends lost 5 bases at V and 6 bases at J; junction bases unmatched: 6. This chain's CDR3 is CASRTGLAGQTQYF. CDR3 DNA sequence: TGCGCCAGCAGGACCGGACTAGCGGGCCAGACCCAGTACTTC.

The chain links TRBV6-6 to TRBJ2-7; 9 bases align to TRBD1. The germline gives CDR1 MNHNY, CDR2 SVGAGI (reference sequence). V was clipped by 5 bases and J by 4 bases; unmatched bases: 3. This CDR3 is 13 amino acids long. The CDR3 loop reads CASSQDRGYEQYV. The DNA of the CDR3 is TGTGCCAGCAGTCAGGACAGGGGATACGAGCAGTACGTC.

The chain links TRBV7-9 to TRBJ1-2; D is uncertain. CDR3 size: 15 residues. Per the germline V gene, CDR1 is SEHNR and CDR2 is FQNEAQ (reference sequence). V lost 5 bases to trimming and J lost 8 bases, with 21 bases between them. This chain's CDR3 is CASSPPQEFGRGYTF. In DNA, the CDR3 is TGTGCCAGCAGCCCCCCCCAGGAATTTGGTAGGGGCTACACCTTC.

This clonotype was counted between two and nine times. This CDR3 reads CASSSQGAGNTEAFF. The CDR3 DNA reads TGTGCCAGCAGTTCGCAGGGGGCCGGGAACACTGAAGCTTTCTTT. The V call is TRBV12-3 or TRBV12-4, the J call TRBJ1-1; 8 nucleotides agree with TRBD1. With V trimmed by 4 bases and J by 1 base, 5 bases remained unmatched. The CDR3 spans 15 residues.

This clonotype was seen a few times. The chain combines TRBV4-3 with TRBJ2-3; maybe TRBD1 (6 bases). V was clipped by 0 bases and J by 0 bases, with 10 bases between them. From germline, CDR1 is LGHNA and CDR2 YSLEER. This CDR3 comprises 16 residues. This CDR3 is CASSQDRQGSTDTQYF. Here the CDR3 DNA reads TGCGCCAGCAGCCAAGATAGGCAGGGGAGCACAGATACGCAGTATTTT.